Below, one TCR beta chain is given with its context. The antigen is unknown. Some clones are missing from TCRdb's copy, which holds only in-frame ones; the method was immunoSEQ multiplex PCR. The sample consists of a few hundred thousand clones, roughly 86% of them appearing once. This sample was taken from a study of Ad26.COV2.S vaccination and SARS-CoV-2 variants. Study results and limitations: Recipients of vaccine and of placebo showed similar breadth of their non-spike TCR repertoires. Total responses of T cells may have been underestimated by the analyses of TCR breadth and depth.

Noted treatment: some 20 received Ad26.COV2.S at low or high dose, single or two shots; several received placebo; per-sample allocation not given. Specimens were obtained on day 63 following the first vaccine or placebo injection. Donation came from an adult in Boston who was aged 18-55 years. Wuhan-strain SARS-CoV-2 spike was expressed by the Ad26 vector that made up the vaccine. The receptor was derived from a person aged 18-60 years who received the Ad26.COV2.S COVID-19 vaccine or a placebo. This material consisted of peripheral blood, taken in a trial of Ad26.COV2.S vaccine versus placebo.

CDR3 nucleotide sequence: TGTGCCAGCAGACCTCGAGCGTCGGCCTACGAGCAGTACTTC. This gives the protein CASRPRASAYEQYF. The chain recombines TRBV6-5 with TRBJ2-7; no firm D call. The CDR3 extends over 14 amino acids. Germline CDR1 reads MNHEY; CDR2 reads SVGAGI. V gave up 6 bases and J gave up 2 bases, with 14 bases separating them.